This passage covers 24 T cell receptor beta chains from one sample sequenced in a study of molecular identifiers for immune sequencing clone quantification. TCRdb analysed the PCR reads with MiXCR anew, one entry per CDR3 protein. Counted here are approximately 550,000 distinct CDR3 sequences, about 22% occurring once; the ten biggest clones make up 0.7% to 0.95%. The sample consisted of naive CD8+ T cells from blood, with Jurkat cell RNA spiked in. Subset: FACS-sorted CD8+CD4-CCR7+CD45RA+ naive T cells. The receptors come from a human donor in good health. Some libraries in this study had Jurkat cell RNA spiked in.

The J gene is TRBJ1-1, the V gene TRBV10-3; D not resolved. V dropped 4 bases and J dropped 0 bases, with 3 bases sitting between them. Per germline, CDR1 ENHRY and CDR2 SYGVKD. The CDR3 runs to 12 residues. CDR3: CAISGLNTEAFF. As DNA, the CDR3 is TGTGCCATCAGTGGACTGAACACTGAAGCTTTCTTT.

The J gene is TRBJ2-5, the V gene TRBV7-2, with 8 bases aligning to TRBD1. Looked up from germline, CDR1 is SGHTA and CDR2 is FQGNSA. The trim removed 5 bases at V and 4 bases at J, leaving 12 bases unmatched. This CDR3 contains 16 residues. The CDR3 reads CASSLPKGQGVETQYF. CDR3 nucleotide sequence: TGTGCCAGCAGCCTACCTAAAGGACAGGGCGTAGAGACCCAGTACTTC.

This clonotype was detected a few times. The chain employs TRBV5-6 and TRBJ1-4; perhaps TRBD1 as D (5 bases). The CDR3 has 16 amino acids. Germline CDR1 reads SGHDT; CDR2 reads YYEEEE. V shed 2 bases and J shed 0 bases, with 11 bases lying between them. The CDR3 coding sequence is TGTGCCAGCAGCTTTTCAACAGGTTCAACTAATGAAAAACTGTTTTTT. Protein sequence: CASSFSTGSTNEKLFF.

This chain uses TRBV6-4 with TRBJ1-5; TRBD1 matches 9 bases. The CDR3 is 18 amino acids. CDR1 and CDR2 from the germline V gene are MRHNA and SNTAGT. With 6 bases clipped from V and 3 bases from J, the junction kept 15 bases outside the gene matches. The CDR3 spells CASRKLPGQGRNNQPQHF. As DNA, the CDR3 is TGTGCCAGCAGAAAACTCCCGGGACAGGGACGGAACAATCAGCCCCAGCATTTT.

The rearrangement links TRBV27 to TRBJ1-2; D gene uncertain. CDR3 size: 15 residues. Deletions cut 5 bases from V and 4 bases from J, with 17 bases between. The germline gives CDR1 MNHEY, CDR2 SMNVEV (reference sequence). The DNA of the CDR3 is TGTGCCAGCAGTCTCCACCGGGATGCGGGCTATGGCTACACCTTC. Encoded protein: CASSLHRDAGYGYTF.

This clonotype was counted only a few times. V usage is TRBV6-5 and J usage is TRBJ2-1; TRBD2 matches at 15 bases. Per germline, CDR1 MNHEY and CDR2 SVGAGI. The ends lost 4 bases at V and 4 bases at J; junction bases unmatched: 8. The CDR3 has 18 residues. The CDR3 DNA reads as TGTGCCAGCAGTTCCAACCGGACTAGCGGGGGGGTGTACAATGAGCAGTTCTTC. This gives the protein CASSSNRTSGGVYNEQFF.

V is TRBV7-2 and J is TRBJ2-1; TRBD1 agrees at 7 bases. This CDR3 comprises 13 residues. V lost 6 bases, J lost 15 bases, and 14 bases stayed unmatched. Germline V CDR1 and CDR2: SGHTA, FQGNSA. The CDR3 sequence: CASRPGQREVRFF. CDR3 DNA: TGTGCCAGCAGACCGGGACAGCGTGAGGTGCGGTTCTTC.

The rearrangement uses TRBV20-1 and TRBJ2-1; 8 nucleotides line up with TRBD2. CDR3 size: 14 residues. Germline CDR1 is DFQATT and CDR2 is SNEGSKA (reference sequence). The ends lost 3 bases at V and 4 bases at J; junction bases unmatched: 5. CDR3 in amino acids: CSASAGGPYNEQFF. In nucleotides, the CDR3 is TGCAGTGCTAGCGCGGGGGGCCCTTACAATGAGCAGTTCTTC.

This clonotype has at least ten counts. The V and J genes are TRBV7-9 and TRBJ2-7; no clear D gene. The CDR3 is made up of 15 amino acids. The V gene's germline CDR1 is SEHNR and CDR2 FQNEAQ (reference sequence). V was trimmed by 0 bases and J by 0 bases, leaving 9 bases between them. CDR3 nucleotides: TGTGCCAGCAGCTTAGCGTCCGCCTACTCCTACGAGCAGTACTTC. Translating it yields CASSLASAYSYEQYF.

This clonotype was seen at least ten times. The chain uses TRBV5-1 and TRBJ2-1; TRBD2 matches at 10 bases. The trim removed 2 bases at V and 8 bases at J, leaving 16 bases unmatched. The CDR3 runs 18 residues. Germline V lookup: CDR1 SGHRS, CDR2 YFSETQ. The CDR3 protein is CASSFGGGASGGLDEQFF. The CDR3 region has the DNA TGCGCCAGCAGCTTTGGTGGCGGCGCTAGCGGGGGATTGGATGAGCAGTTCTTC.

This clonotype was seen at least ten times. V gene TRBV7-9 combines with J gene TRBJ1-1; D is undetermined. V was clipped by 1 base and J by 7 bases, with 7 bases between them. The CDR3 is 12 residues long. Germline V CDR1 and CDR2: SEHNR, FQNEAQ (reference sequence). Written as DNA, the CDR3 is TGTGCCAGCAGCTTAGGTGCCGATGAAGCTTTCTTT. Residues: CASSLGADEAFF.

This clonotype occurred a few times. One end of the junction varies from germline; a read error may be responsible. The gene calls are TRBV11-2 and TRBJ2-5; D unresolved. Germline lookup yields CDR1 SGHAT and CDR2 FQNNGV. The CDR3 contains 15 residues. CDR3 region: CASSIEAQIGETQYF. The CDR3, as DNA: TGTGCCAGCAGCATAGAAGCGCAAATTGGGGAGACCCAGTACTTC.

The sample holds a few counts of this clonotype. The genes are TRBV5-5 and TRBJ2-7, with D perhaps matching TRBD1 or TRBD2 (5 bases each). The CDR3 totals 14 residues. In germline, CDR1 is SGHKS, CDR2 YYEKEE (reference sequence). The ends were cut back, 3 bases at V and 2 bases at J, with 12 bases in the middle. This CDR3 is CASSSLWGTYEQYF. In DNA form, the CDR3 reads TGTGCCAGCAGCTCGCTTTGGGGGACCTACGAGCAGTACTTC.

A note on this clonotype: A much larger clone is a single base away; this may be a read error. The CDR3 protein is CSVGGSQETQYF. The CDR3 bases are TGCAGCGTTGGGGGCAGTCAAGAGACCCAGTACTTC. This rearrangement joins TRBV29-1 to TRBJ2-5; possibly TRBD1 for D (5 bases). CDR1 and CDR2 from the germline V gene are SQVTM and ANQGSEA. The CDR3 totals 12 residues. V was shortened by 4 bases and J by 2 bases, with 8 bases between the two germline ends. The whole variable domain, filled in from reference TRBV29-1 and TRBJ2-5, reads SAVISQKPSRDICQRGTSLTIQCQVDSQVTMMFWYRQQPGQSLTLIATANQGSEATYESGFVIDKFPISRPNLTFSTLTVSNMSPEDSSIYLCSVGGSQETQYFGPGTRLLVL.

For this clonotype: This likely comes from a read error, as the CDR3 has no conserved phenylalanine or tryptophan at its end. The rearrangement uses TRBV25-1 and TRBJ1-1; 7 positions match TRBD1. Germline CDR1 and CDR2: MGHDK and SYGVNS. With V trimmed by 6 bases and J by 5 bases, 9 bases remained unmatched. The CDR3 totals 14 residues. The CDR3 nucleotides read TGTGCCAGCAGGCCCGACAGGGTGTTGACTGAAGCTTTCCTT. This translates into CASRPDRVLTEAFL.

V and J are TRBV4-3 and TRBJ1-3; TRBD1 might be the D (5 bases). V was cut by 0 bases and J by 4 bases, with 13 bases left in between. The CDR3 length is 16 residues. Germline-derived CDR1 and CDR2 are LGHNA and YSLEER. The CDR3 sequence is CASSQDRAGLGNTIYF. CDR3 coding DNA: TGCGCCAGCAGCCAAGATCGGGCAGGGCTCGGAAACACCATATATTTT.

In this sample, this clonotype turned up a few times. The chain uses TRBV27 and TRBJ2-5; TRBD1 matches at 7 bases. The CDR3 sequence is 14 residues long. Unmatched junction bases numbered 6, after V lost 5 bases and J lost 3 bases. Germline-derived CDR1 and CDR2 are MNHEY and SMNVEV (reference sequence). The CDR3 protein is CASSSRGREETQYF. The CDR3 coding sequence is TGTGCCAGCAGTAGTAGGGGGCGCGAAGAGACCCAGTACTTC.

The table lists this clonotype with many counts. The CDR3 DNA is TGTGCCAGCAGCGTAGAAAACACCGGGGAGCTGTTTTTT. Its translation: CASSVENTGELFF. This chain links TRBV9 with TRBJ2-2, with D unclear. This CDR3 spans 13 amino acids. Germline loops: CDR1 SGDLS, CDR2 YYNGEE. With 0 bases removed from V and 2 bases from J, the gap between germline ends came to 2 bases.

As concerns this clonotype: A much larger clone lies one base from this, so it may be a read error. The V gene is TRBV5-3, the J gene TRBJ2-7; D is undetermined. TRBV5-3 is classed as an ORF, of uncertain function. This CDR3 comprises 11 residues. V lost 8 bases to trimming and J lost 6 bases, with 12 bases between them. The CDR3 loop reads CASSMFSEQYF. Written as DNA, the CDR3 is TGTGCCAGCAGCATGTTTAGCGAGCAGTACTTC.

Points on this clonotype: A much larger clonotype is one base distant, so this may be a read error. V usage is TRBV29-1 and J usage is TRBJ2-7; 11 nucleotides align to TRBD2. The V segment lost 0 bases and the J segment 6 bases; nucleotides outside the gene matches: 4. The germline CDR1 and CDR2 sequences are SQVTM and ANQGSEA. The CDR3 is 14 amino acids. The CDR3 DNA reads TGCAGCGTTGAAGAGGGGCTAGCGGGAGGCGAGCAGTACTTC. Translation: CSVEEGLAGGEQYF.

The V gene is TRBV4-1, the J gene TRBJ2-7; 7 nucleotides line up with TRBD1. From germline, CDR1 is MGHRA and CDR2 YSYEKL. V lost 0 bases and J lost 2; bases outside the gene matches: 10. The CDR3 extends over 17 amino acids. DNA of the CDR3: TGCGCCAGCAGCCAAGAGGCCTATACGGGACAGCCCTACGAGCAGTACTTC. Residues: CASSQEAYTGQPYEQYF.

The chain carries TRBV27 and TRBJ2-7; 10 nucleotides agree with TRBD1. Per germline, CDR1 MNHEY and CDR2 SMNVEV (reference sequence). CDR3 length: 14 amino acids. Trimming at V came to 6 bases and at J to 9 bases, leaving 11 bases not matched to a gene. CDR3 protein: CASSSRDRGDGQYF. CDR3 bases: TGTGCCAGCAGCTCCCGGGACAGGGGCGACGGGCAGTACTTC.

This clonotype was found many times. V usage is TRBV4-3 and J usage is TRBJ2-3, with a weak D call TRBD2 (5 bases). Germline loops: CDR1 LGHNA, CDR2 YSLEER. The CDR3 has 16 residues. V was trimmed by 0 bases and J by 2 bases, leaving 12 bases between them. CDR3 DNA sequence: TGCGCCAGCAGCCAAGAAGAGGGCATGGACACAGATACGCAGTATTTT. It translates to CASSQEEGMDTDTQYF.

This clonotype was counted at least ten times. The rearrangement joins TRBV18 to TRBJ2-6; TRBD1 matches 10 bases. CDR1 is KGHSH and CDR2 is LQKENI in the germline V gene. The CDR3 has 20 amino acids. The V segment lost 2 bases and the J segment 4 bases; nucleotides outside the gene matches: 14. The CDR3 region has the DNA TGTGCCAGCTCACCATCGTATTCGGGACAGGGGTCTGACGGGGCCAACGTCCTGACTTTC. Residues: CASSPSYSGQGSDGANVLTF.